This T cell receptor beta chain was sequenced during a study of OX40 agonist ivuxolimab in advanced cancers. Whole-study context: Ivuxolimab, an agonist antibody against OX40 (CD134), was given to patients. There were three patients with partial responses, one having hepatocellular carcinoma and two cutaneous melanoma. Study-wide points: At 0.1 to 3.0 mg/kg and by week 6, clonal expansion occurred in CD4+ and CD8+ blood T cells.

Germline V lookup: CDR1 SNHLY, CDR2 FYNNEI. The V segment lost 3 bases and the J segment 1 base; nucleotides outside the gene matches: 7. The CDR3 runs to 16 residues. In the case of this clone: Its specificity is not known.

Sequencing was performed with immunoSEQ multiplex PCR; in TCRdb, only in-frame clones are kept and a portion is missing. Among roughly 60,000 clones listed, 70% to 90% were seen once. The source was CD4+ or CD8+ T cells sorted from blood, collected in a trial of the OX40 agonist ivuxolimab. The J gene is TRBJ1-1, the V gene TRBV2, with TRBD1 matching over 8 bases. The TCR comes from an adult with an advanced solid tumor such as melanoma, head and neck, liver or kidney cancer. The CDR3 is CASSDSRGQKNTEAFF. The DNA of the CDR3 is TGTGCCAGCAGTGATTCCAGGGGGCAGAAGAACACTGAAGCTTTCTTT. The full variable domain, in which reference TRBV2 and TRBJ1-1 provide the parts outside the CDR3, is EPEVTQTPSHQVTQMGQEVILRCVPISNHLYFYWYRQILGQKVEFLVSFYNNEISEKSEIFDDQFSVERPDGSNFTLKIRSTKLEDSAMYFCASSDSRGQKNTEAFFGQGTRLTVV.